Following are 5 T cell receptor beta chains from one sample sequenced in a study of shared clonotypes between healthy human individuals (dated by TCRdb to between 2020 and 2021). Library generation was performed with the immunoSEQ multiplex PCR assay. The clones in this table, taken by TCRdb from immuneACCESS, are in-frame only. Not every clone is retained; where verified, under half of the shortfall comes from an unresolved V gene, and the cause of the rest is unknown. Present in this sample are 2,500,000 or so clones, around nine tenths of which were seen just once. The ten top clones hold around 0.14% of the sample. The sequencing input was naive CD4+ T cells sorted from blood. In the paper's terms, the cell subset or site label means: CD45RA+ positively selected. Receptors were obtained from a man younger than 35 in good health.

This chain connects TRBV5-1 to TRBJ2-4; 7 bases are a match to TRBD1. The junction had 8 bases not matched to a gene; V was cut back by 4 bases and J by 1 base. Germline V gene lookup returns CDR1 SGHRS and CDR2 YFSETQ. The CDR3 runs to 16 residues. For the CDR3, the DNA is TGCGCCAGCAGCCGAGGGGGCTCGGAGGCCAAAAACATTCAGTACTTC. It yields the protein CASSRGGSEAKNIQYF.

The chain has TRBV18 and TRBJ1-1, with 10 nucleotides matching TRBD1. The CDR3 is made up of 16 amino acids. Germline values: CDR1 KGHSH, CDR2 LQKENI. The ends lost 2 bases at V and 1 base at J; junction bases unmatched: 4. The CDR3 loop is CASSPEGQGTNTEAFF. The CDR3, as DNA: TGTGCCAGCTCACCAGAGGGACAGGGGACGAACACTGAAGCTTTCTTT.

The V and J genes are TRBV18 and TRBJ2-1; D may correspond to TRBD1 or TRBD2 (6 bases each). The CDR3 is made up of 16 amino acids. V was shortened by 0 bases and J by 8 bases, with 17 bases between the two germline ends. Per the germline V gene, CDR1 is KGHSH and CDR2 is LQKENI. The CDR3 DNA follows: TGTGCCAGCTCACCACCTATAGGAGGGGGACGGGATGAGCAGTTCTTC. This sequence encodes CASSPPIGGGRDEQFF.

This chain connects TRBV5-1 to TRBJ2-7; possibly TRBD1 for D (6 bases). V lost 4 bases and J 1 base, leaving 15 bases between the germline ends. In germline, CDR1 is SGHRS, CDR2 YFSETQ. There are 15 residues in the CDR3. CDR3 sequence: CASSEATGFSYEQYF. For the CDR3, the DNA is TGCGCCAGCAGCGAAGCCACAGGGTTTTCCTACGAGCAGTACTTC.

This chain joins TRBV19 and TRBJ2-1; D is possibly TRBD1 (6 bases). The CDR3 length is 14 residues. Per the germline V gene, CDR1 is LNHDA and CDR2 is SQIVND (reference sequence). V lost 5 bases to trimming and J lost 6 bases, with 14 bases between them. The CDR3 region is CASSYQTGRNEQFF. CDR3 DNA: TGTGCCAGTAGTTATCAGACAGGTCGCAATGAGCAGTTCTTC.